This T cell receptor (beta chain) originates from a study of identical twins. This clonotype came up a few times. Healthy Caucasians, and only they, were the donors. Germline CDR1 reads ENHRY; CDR2 reads SYGVKD. V was cut by 6 bases and J by 3 bases, with 14 bases left in between. The CDR3 contains 14 residues. Addition of a universal primer site occurred through template switching, and cDNA carried unique molecular identifiers. MiXCR, applied by TCRdb to the 5' RACE reads, yields one record per CDR3 protein. The sample yields 1.5 million to 2 million distinct CDR3 sequences, under 35% seen once. The chain uses TRBV10-3 and TRBJ2-5; D perhaps matches TRBD1 (6 bases). This TCR derives from a newborn girl in good health. Source material: cord blood. The CDR3, as DNA: TGTGCCATCAGGGACAGACTCTACGAAGAGACCCAGTACTTC. Its protein is CAIRDRLYEETQYF.